A single sample gave rise to the 30 T cell receptor beta chains below, sequenced in a study of T cells expressing NK-cell markers. TCRdb reanalyzed the 5' RACE reads and collapses them to one entry per CDR3 protein, without DNA. Its table lists 300,000 to 450,000 distinct CDR3 sequences. Sequenced sample: blood T cells: a sorted CD56 or NKG2C T cell subset, CD4+ or CD8+ T cells, or bulk PBMC T cells (not recorded which). All receptors come from a man aged 18 to 69 in good health.

This chain uses TRBV7-2 with TRBJ2-2. Germline loops: CDR1 SGHTA, CDR2 FQGNSA. The CDR3 extends over 16 amino acids. The CDR3 sequence is CASSLAGVLHSGELFF.

The chain combines TRBV27 with TRBJ1-4; TCRdb proposes TRBD1, but this gene call is untestable without DNA. The CDR3 loop spans 17 amino acids. The germline CDR1 and CDR2 sequences are MNHEY and SMNVEV (reference sequence). CDR3 sequence reads: CASSRMTGVFPNEKLFF. The full variable domain, with the rest looked up from reference TRBV27 and TRBJ1-4, is EAQVTQNPRYLITVTGKKLTVTCSQNMNHEYMSWYRQDPGLGLRQIYYSMNVEVTDKGDVPEGYKVSRKEKRNFPLILESPSPNQTSLYFCASSRMTGVFPNEKLFFGSGTQLSVL.

The chain couples TRBV11-2 to TRBJ2-2; TCRdb designates TRBD1, a call that cannot be tested without DNA. The germline CDR1 and CDR2 sequences are SGHAT and FQNNGV. The CDR3 extends over 19 amino acids. CDR3 residues: CASSLFGTGQRRDTGELFF.

The chain couples TRBV2 to TRBJ2-5; TCRdb's D call, TRBD1, is unchecked because there is no DNA. Germline V gene data show CDR1 as SNHLY and CDR2 as FYNNEI. The CDR3 covers 15 residues. The CDR3 sequence is CASSAGGGRQETQYF.

The chain combines TRBV10-3 with TRBJ1-1; TCRdb's assignment of TRBD1 cannot be checked, as there is no DNA. This CDR3 is built from 15 residues. Germline V gene lookup returns CDR1 ENHRY and CDR2 SYGVKD. The CDR3 here is CAITQSRGMNTEAFF.

The J gene is TRBJ2-3, the V gene TRBV5-1; without DNA, the TCRdb call of TRBD1 cannot be checked. Germline CDR1 reads SGHRS; CDR2 reads YFSETQ. This CDR3 contains 14 residues. CDR3 in amino acids: CASSGGDRADTQYF.

J is TRBJ1-5 and V is TRBV12-5. The CDR3 runs to 15 residues. Germline V gene lookup returns CDR1 LGHNT and CDR2 FRNRAP. The CDR3 protein is CASGLGLIKNQPQHF.

This rearrangement joins TRBV12-3 or TRBV12-4 to TRBJ1-2; TCRdb's D gene call, TRBD1, goes unchecked for lack of DNA. This CDR3 spans 14 amino acids. CDR3: CASCRDRLNYGYTF.

This sequence joins TRBV6-6 and TRBJ2-7; TCRdb's D gene call, TRBD1, goes unchecked for lack of DNA. The V gene's germline CDR1 is MNHNY and CDR2 SVGAGI (reference sequence). The CDR3 totals 13 residues. The CDR3 protein is CATGAGSIYEQYF.

The chain employs TRBV5-4 and TRBJ2-2; TCRdb selects TRBD1, and the lack of DNA leaves this call unchecked. The CDR3 spans 15 residues. The germline V gene encodes CDR1 SGHNT and CDR2 YYREEE (reference sequence). CDR3 residues: CASSLVRGSTGELFF.

The chain combines TRBV5-1 with TRBJ2-2; the TCRdb call, TRBD1, lacks DNA for checking. The CDR3 consists of 16 residues. Germline CDR1 SGHRS, CDR2 YFSETQ. CDR3 in amino acids: CASSPRDRGGTGELFF.

V is TRBV5-1 and J is TRBJ2-5; TCRdb designates TRBD1, a call that cannot be tested without DNA. Germline V lookup: CDR1 SGHRS, CDR2 YFSETQ. This CDR3 comprises 15 residues. The CDR3 here is CASSIRHGGGETQYF. Full variable domain (outside the CDR3, taken from reference TRBV5-1 and TRBJ2-5): KAGVTQTPRYLIKTRGQQVTLSCSPISGHRSVSWYQQTPGQGLQFLFEYFSETQRNKGNFPGRFSGRQFSNSRSEMNVSTLELGDSALYLCASSIRHGGGETQYFGPGTRLLVL.

The chain combines TRBV3-1 with TRBJ2-5; absent DNA, TCRdb's TRBD1 call cannot be checked. The CDR3 extends over 15 amino acids. Germline loops: CDR1 LGHDT, CDR2 YNNKEL (reference sequence). Here the CDR3 reads CASSRRTDYQETQYF.

The chain couples TRBV5-5 to TRBJ2-5; TCRdb picks TRBD1, but there is no DNA to check that call. Germline assignment: CDR1 SGHKS and CDR2 YYEKEE (reference sequence). The CDR3 loop spans 14 amino acids. CDR3 residues: CASSWYRGRETQYF.

J is TRBJ2-4 and V is TRBV3-1; lacking DNA, the TRBD1 call made by TCRdb goes unchecked. CDR1 and CDR2 (germline): LGHDT, YNNKEL (reference sequence). This CDR3 contains 12 residues. The CDR3 loop reads CASSQVRGFQYF.

The chain is built from TRBV7-2 and TRBJ2-1; the TCRdb D gene call, TRBD2, has no DNA to confirm it. The CDR3 is 16 residues long. Per the germline V gene, CDR1 is SGHTA and CDR2 is FQGNSA. CDR3 region: CASSYEIAGGGNEQFF.

The gene calls are TRBV6-1 and TRBJ2-7. CDR1 and CDR2 from the germline V gene are MNHNS and SASEGT. There are 13 residues in the CDR3. The chain's CDR3 is CASLKRGLYEQYF.

J is TRBJ1-1 and V is TRBV7-9; checking the TCRdb D call of TRBD1 is not possible without DNA. The CDR3 has 14 amino acids. Germline lookup yields CDR1 SEHNR and CDR2 FQNEAQ (reference sequence). This chain's CDR3 is CASKTGSGNTEAFF.

This chain uses TRBV5-1 with TRBJ2-2. Germline CDR1 and CDR2: SGHRS and YFSETQ. The CDR3 sequence is 14 residues long. The CDR3 is CASTLDLNTGELFF. The full variable domain, in which reference TRBV5-1 and TRBJ2-2 provide the parts outside the CDR3, is KAGVTQTPRYLIKTRGQQVTLSCSPISGHRSVSWYQQTPGQGLQFLFEYFSETQRNKGNFPGRFSGRQFSNSRSEMNVSTLELGDSALYLCASTLDLNTGELFFGEGSRLTVL.

The rearrangement links TRBV27 to TRBJ2-3; there is no DNA to check the TCRdb D call of TRBD2. In germline, CDR1 is MNHEY, CDR2 SMNVEV (reference sequence). The CDR3 is 17 residues long. The CDR3 region is CASSLSSPSGGTDTQYF.

The gene calls are TRBV28 and TRBJ2-7; TCRdb indicates TRBD1, and absent DNA this call remains unverified. Germline CDR1 reads MDHEN; CDR2 reads SYDVKM. The CDR3 is 15 residues long. The CDR3 loop reads CASSEGGHRIYEQYF.

The rearrangement uses TRBV4-1 and TRBJ2-3; the D call of TRBD2 rests on TCRdb alone, since no DNA is present to check it. The CDR3 runs 15 residues. CDR1 MGHRA and CDR2 YSYEKL come from the germline V gene. Here the CDR3 reads CASSPGLAGDDTQYF.

Here the CDR3 reads CASSPRYSSKNIQYF. This rearrangement joins TRBV27 to TRBJ2-4; TCRdb names TRBD1, which stays unverified in the absence of DNA. Germline V lookup: CDR1 MNHEY, CDR2 SMNVEV (reference sequence). The CDR3 runs 15 residues.

The V gene is TRBV11-2, the J gene TRBJ2-7; as DNA is missing, the TRBD1 call by TCRdb cannot be tested. CDR1 SGHAT and CDR2 FQNNGV come from the germline V gene. The CDR3 length is 12 residues. CDR3 in amino acids: CASIGGGYEQYF.

V and J are TRBV20-1 and TRBJ2-3. Germline V gives CDR1 DFQATT, CDR2 SNEGSKA (reference sequence). The CDR3 is 16 residues long. CDR3 in amino acids: CSARDPTGLGTDTQYF.

The V gene is TRBV30, the J gene TRBJ1-2. The CDR3 is made up of 13 amino acids. Per the germline V gene, CDR1 is GTSNPN and CDR2 is SVGIG (reference sequence). The CDR3 here is CAWSVTSSYGYTF.

J is TRBJ2-3 and V is TRBV20-1; no DNA is available, so the TRBD2 call from TCRdb remains unchecked. CDR3 length: 15 amino acids. Looked up from germline, CDR1 is DFQATT and CDR2 is SNEGSKA (reference sequence). CDR3 sequence: CSAPTSGGYTDTQYF.

The chain joins TRBV11-3 to TRBJ2-5. This CDR3 has 13 residues. Germline CDR1 and CDR2: SGHNT and YENEEA. The CDR3 sequence is CASSASFGETQYF.

The gene calls are TRBV5-4 and TRBJ2-2; TCRdb's D call of TRBD1 is untestable without DNA. Germline-derived CDR1 and CDR2 are SGHNT and YYREEE (reference sequence). This CDR3 region has 15 residues. CDR3 loop: CASSPQGVETGELFF.

The genes are TRBV11-3 and TRBJ2-5; TCRdb outputs TRBD2, but without DNA this stays unchecked. The CDR3 sequence is 12 residues long. From germline, CDR1 is SGHNT and CDR2 YENEEA. The CDR3 region is CASSRDGETQYF.